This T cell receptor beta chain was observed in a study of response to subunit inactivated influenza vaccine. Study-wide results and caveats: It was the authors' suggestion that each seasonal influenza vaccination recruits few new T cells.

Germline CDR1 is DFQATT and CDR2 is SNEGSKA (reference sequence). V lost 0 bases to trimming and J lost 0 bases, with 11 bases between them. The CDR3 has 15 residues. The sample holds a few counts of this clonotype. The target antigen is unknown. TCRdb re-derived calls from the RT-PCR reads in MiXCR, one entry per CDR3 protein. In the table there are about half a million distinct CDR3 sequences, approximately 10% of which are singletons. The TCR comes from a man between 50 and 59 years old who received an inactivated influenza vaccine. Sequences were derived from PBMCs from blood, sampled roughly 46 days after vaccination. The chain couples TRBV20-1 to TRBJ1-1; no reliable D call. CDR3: CSARDLKGMNTEAFF. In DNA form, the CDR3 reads TGCAGTGCTAGAGATCTGAAAGGGATGAACACTGAAGCTTTCTTT.